These T cell receptor beta chains were read from a single sample in a study of blood T cell repertoires in COVID-19. The protocol was immunoSEQ multiplex PCR, while the TCRdb copy is restricted to in-frame clones and leaves out a portion. The sample includes 100,000 to 150,000 clones, more than 70% of them seen just once. Material for sequencing was peripheral blood. The source is a human donor in a cohort sampled during active COVID-19. Each CDR3 is given with its conserved first and last residue. The order of the fields is J gene, V gene, CDR3 protein.

TRBJ1-1,TRBV29-1,CSVVGTGGDNTEAFF
TRBJ2-1,TRBV6-6,CASSWGSGSSYNEQFF
TRBJ1-1,TRBV27,CASSPRDSLEAFF
TRBJ2-3,TRBV5-1,CASSLETARTDTQYF
TRBJ1-3,TRBV2,CASIFRDSGNTIYF
TRBJ2-5,TRBV4-1,CASSQEAGLQETQYF
TRBJ1-5,TRBV19,CASSGAYSNQPQHF
TRBJ2-5,TRBV7-9,CASSSTISETGYRETQYF
TRBJ1-1,TRBV25-1,CASRGGVGRPEAFF
TRBJ2-3,TRBV19,CASSIRESTDTQYF
TRBJ1-2,TRBV3-1/TRBV3-2,CASSQVDAGANYGYTF
TRBJ2-5,TRBV7-9,CASSLVGVRETQYF
TRBJ1-2,TRBV6-2/TRBV6-3,CASSYSNPGNGYTF
TRBJ2-1,TRBV13,CASSFTGTGGNEQFF
TRBJ1-1,TRBV10-3,CAISVGQGATEAFF
TRBJ1-5,TRBV6-1,CASSDFRGHRGNQPQHF
TRBJ2-5,TRBV27,CASSLQRGGETQYF
TRBJ2-1,TRBV30,CAWSVGTSGSSYNEQFF
TRBJ2-1,TRBV14,CASSQDPGLAGEHEQFF
TRBJ1-5,TRBV5-8,CASSFGQVPGNQPQHF
TRBJ2-7,TRBV5-1,CASSLDLLRSYEQYF
TRBJ2-5,TRBV9,CASSPRPGLAETQYF
TRBJ2-4,TRBV10-1,CASSDRASGTVQYF
TRBJ1-4,TRBV25-1,CASSEDRRNEKLFF
TRBJ2-5,TRBV4-1,CASSARLAVQETQYF
TRBJ1-2,TRBV6-2/TRBV6-3,CASSNREGRYGYTF
TRBJ1-4,TRBV27,CASGRDREGEKLFF
TRBJ1-5,TRBV18,CASSPGFAGQPQHF
TRBJ2-3,TRBV11-2,CASSSLAGAADTQYF
TRBJ1-1,TRBV27,CAPSRGGMNTEAFF
TRBJ1-2,TRBV5-6,CASSIGTVTLYGYTF
TRBJ2-7,TRBV3-1/TRBV3-2,CASSRKTGLGNEQYF
TRBJ1-5,TRBV7-9,CASSRNTGIGNQPQHF
TRBJ2-7,TRBV5-1,CASSSEGLAKYEQYF
TRBJ2-7,TRBV19,CASSAGTSGRGRGEQYF
TRBJ2-1,TRBV15,CATSRGSLAGSNEQFF
TRBJ1-4,TRBV12-3/TRBV12-4,CASSFAEEKLFF
TRBJ2-7,TRBV28,CASSFAGTGAYEQYF
TRBJ1-6,TRBV19,CATRDRPYNSPLHF
TRBJ2-1,TRBV10-1,CASSDAGSWGEQFF
TRBJ2-1,TRBV2,CASIGLAGVSLDNEQFF
TRBJ2-1,TRBV24-1,CATSDTLRERNNEQFF
TRBJ2-5,TRBV9,CASSRTSGVETQYF
TRBJ2-2,TRBV12-5,CASGLTTGSSGELFF
TRBJ1-1,TRBV7-2,CASSTYRAGTEAFF
TRBJ2-7,TRBV9,CASSARGLADYEQYF
TRBJ2-7,TRBV11-2,CASSIGQGTYEQYF
TRBJ2-1,TRBV11-3,CASSKAGGPDEQFF
TRBJ2-3,TRBV7-2,CASSYTSGRSDTQYF
TRBJ1-2,TRBV6-4,CASSDSERNYGYTF